A single sample gave rise to the 3 T cell receptor beta chains below, sequenced in a study of Graves' ophthalmopathy and Graves' hyperthyroidism. For repertoire sequencing, the TCR beta CDR3 regions were amplified from RNA transcripts. Second-round multiplex PCR came after first-round RT-PCR with HTBI primers. TCRdb re-called the multiplex PCR reads through MiXCR, storing one row per CDR3 protein. The table records around 1,000,000 distinct CDR3 sequences, less than 45% of them present only once. Sequencing was performed on peripheral blood or thyroid tissue (not recorded which). These receptors were obtained from an adult man with Graves' hyperthyroidism.

This clonotype was recorded only once. The chain couples TRBV29-1 to TRBJ2-6, with D unclear. V was pared by 3 bases and J by 5 bases, with 8 bases between. This CDR3 comprises 13 residues. The germline V gene encodes CDR1 SQVTM and CDR2 ANQGSEA. In DNA, the CDR3 is TGCAGCGTTGAGGCAGGCAGGGCCAACGTCCTGACTTTC. As protein: CSVEAGRANVLTF.

This clonotype was seen a single time. The chain has TRBV5-1 and TRBJ1-1; TRBD1 is a possible D gene (6 bases). Trimming took off 3 bases at V and 2 bases at J, with 14 bases between the two ends. This CDR3 contains 15 residues. Germline assignment: CDR1 SGHRS and CDR2 YFSETQ. The CDR3 loop is CASSSTGSFNTEAFF. In nucleotides, the CDR3 is TGCGCCAGCAGCTCGACAGGTTCCTTCAACACTGAAGCTTTCTTT.

In this sample, this clonotype turned up many times. The chain joins TRBV14 to TRBJ2-7, with 8 bases fitting TRBD1. This CDR3 region has 13 residues. V shed 7 bases, J shed 4 bases, and the junction held 6 bases outside the gene matches. Germline V CDR1 and CDR2: SGHDN, FVKESK. CDR3 in amino acids: CASTRTGFYEQYF. In nucleotides, the CDR3 is TGTGCCAGCACGAGGACAGGGTTTTACGAGCAGTACTTC.